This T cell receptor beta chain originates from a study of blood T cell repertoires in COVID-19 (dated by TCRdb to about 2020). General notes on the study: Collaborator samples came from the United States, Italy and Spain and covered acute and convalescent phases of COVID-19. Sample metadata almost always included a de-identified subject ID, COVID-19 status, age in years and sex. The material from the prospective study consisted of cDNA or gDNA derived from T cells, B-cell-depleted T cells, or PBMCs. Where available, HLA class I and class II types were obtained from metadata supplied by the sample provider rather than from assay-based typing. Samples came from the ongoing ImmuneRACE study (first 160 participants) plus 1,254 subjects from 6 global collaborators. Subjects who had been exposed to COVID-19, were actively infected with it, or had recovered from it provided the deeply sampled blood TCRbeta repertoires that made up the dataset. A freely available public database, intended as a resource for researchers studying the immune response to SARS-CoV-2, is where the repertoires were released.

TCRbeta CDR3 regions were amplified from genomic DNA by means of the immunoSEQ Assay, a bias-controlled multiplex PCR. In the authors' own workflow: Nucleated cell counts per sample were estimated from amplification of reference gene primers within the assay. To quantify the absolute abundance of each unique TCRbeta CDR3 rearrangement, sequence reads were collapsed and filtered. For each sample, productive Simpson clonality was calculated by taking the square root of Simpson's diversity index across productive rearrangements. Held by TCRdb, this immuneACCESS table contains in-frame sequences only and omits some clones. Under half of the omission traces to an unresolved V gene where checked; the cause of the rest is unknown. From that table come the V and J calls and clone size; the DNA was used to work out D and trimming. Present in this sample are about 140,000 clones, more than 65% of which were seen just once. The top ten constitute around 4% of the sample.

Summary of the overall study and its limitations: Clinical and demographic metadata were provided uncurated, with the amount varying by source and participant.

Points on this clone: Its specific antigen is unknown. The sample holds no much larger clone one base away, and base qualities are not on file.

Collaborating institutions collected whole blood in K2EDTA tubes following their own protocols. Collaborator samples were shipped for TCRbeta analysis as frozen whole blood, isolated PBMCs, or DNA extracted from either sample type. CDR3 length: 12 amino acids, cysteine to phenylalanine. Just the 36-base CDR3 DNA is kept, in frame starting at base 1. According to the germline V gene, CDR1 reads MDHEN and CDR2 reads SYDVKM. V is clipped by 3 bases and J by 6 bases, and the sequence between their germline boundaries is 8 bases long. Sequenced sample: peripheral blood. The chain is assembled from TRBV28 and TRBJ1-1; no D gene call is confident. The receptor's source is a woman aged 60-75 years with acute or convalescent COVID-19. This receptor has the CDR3 CASSFLRAEAFF. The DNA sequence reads TGTGCCAGCAGTTTTCTCCGTGCTGAAGCTTTCTTT.